This T cell receptor beta chain originates from a study of PD-L1 blockade in urothelial cancer. Per germline, CDR1 MNHNS and CDR2 SASEGT. The length of the CDR3 is 11 residues. V dropped 10 bases and J dropped 5 bases, with 11 bases sitting between them. The assay was immunoSEQ multiplex PCR, and TCRdb's table has in-frame clones only and misses some. The top ten hold 8.3% of the sample, which has under 50,000 clones, around 90% seen once. Patients' urothelial carcinoma was locally advanced or metastatic. The sequence was obtained from a man in his 70s with urothelial cancer. Material: PBMCs, obtained around atezolizumab (anti-PD-L1) treatment. The chain recombines TRBV6-1 with TRBJ1-1; D may be TRBD1 (5 bases). The CDR3 reads CATRGVTEAFF. Here the CDR3 DNA reads TGTGCCACCCGGGGGGTGACTGAAGCTTTCTTT.